A selection of T cell receptor beta chains follows, all from one sample in a study of blood T cell repertoires in COVID-19. Here immunoSEQ multiplex PCR was the method, and the copy in TCRdb shows in-frame clones only, minus some. The table includes about 400,000 clones, roughly 84% detected once. Input material: PBMCs or T cells enriched from blood (not recorded which). The receptors come from a woman aged 25 to 39 who had recovered from COVID-19. CDR3s include the opening cysteine and the closing phenylalanine or tryptophan. Part of the rows lack a size; the others show once, few, many or a class for expanded clones.

j_call v_call clone_size cdr3_aa
TRBJ1-2 TRBV5-1 . CASSLAGGIANYGYTF
TRBJ2-2 TRBV18 . CASSPGLNTGELFF
TRBJ2-1 TRBV10-3 few CAISEEANWEQFF
TRBJ1-1 TRBV18 . CASSPTGWTEAFF
TRBJ2-2 TRBV19 . CASSPKGQTGELFF
TRBJ2-1 TRBV7-9 . CASVHSTSGGLSEQFF
TRBJ2-7 TRBV7-9 . CASSFPRLAGSYEQYF
TRBJ1-2 TRBV4-1 . CASSQDGTGPIYGYTF
TRBJ2-1 TRBV20-1 once CSTSTGTSGNEQFF
TRBJ1-6 TRBV12-3/TRBV12-4 . CASSLKADSPLHF
TRBJ2-5 TRBV7-6 . CASSLGSGPPQETQYF
TRBJ2-3 TRBV18 . CASSPQRSTDTQYF
TRBJ1-4 TRBV18 once CASSRSDRDNEKLFF
TRBJ1-2 TRBV9 . CASSPDLGTGLTYGYTF
TRBJ2-3 TRBV5-1 . CASSLGLSSTDTQYF
TRBJ2-5 TRBV6-4 once CASSRGQANGTQYF
TRBJ1-1 TRBV19 . CASSIDGAAFNTEAFF
TRBJ1-1 TRBV24-1 . CATSSRRDTEAFF
TRBJ2-7 TRBV27 . CASSSTGGNYEQYF
TRBJ2-1 TRBV7-9 once CASSRNQGMSNEQFF
TRBJ2-7 TRBV25-1 few CASSDGLYEQYF
TRBJ2-7 TRBV19 few CASTPGAGNSYEQYF
TRBJ1-5 TRBV18 . CASSPRGSGNQPQHF
TRBJ2-1 TRBV5-8 . CASSLRLSSYNEQFF
TRBJ1-1 TRBV4-1 . CASSQEGRGLTEAFF
TRBJ2-6 TRBV5-4 . CASSLLQTSSGANVLTF